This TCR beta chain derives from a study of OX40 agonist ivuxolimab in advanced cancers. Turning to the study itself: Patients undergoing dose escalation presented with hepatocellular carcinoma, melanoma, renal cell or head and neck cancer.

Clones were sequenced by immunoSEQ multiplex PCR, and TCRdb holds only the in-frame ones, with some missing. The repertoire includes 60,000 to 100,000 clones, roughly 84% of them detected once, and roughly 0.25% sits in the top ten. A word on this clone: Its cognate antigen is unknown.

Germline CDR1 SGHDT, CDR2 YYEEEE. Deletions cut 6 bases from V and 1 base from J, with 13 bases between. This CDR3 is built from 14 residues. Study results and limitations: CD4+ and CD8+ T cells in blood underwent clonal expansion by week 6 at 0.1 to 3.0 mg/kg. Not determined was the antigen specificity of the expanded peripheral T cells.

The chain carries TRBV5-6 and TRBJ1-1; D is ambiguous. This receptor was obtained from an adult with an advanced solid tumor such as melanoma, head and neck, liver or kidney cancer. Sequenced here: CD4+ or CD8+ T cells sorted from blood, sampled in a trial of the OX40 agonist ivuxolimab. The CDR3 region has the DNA TGTGCCAGCAACAAGCTTGGACCGAACACTGAAGCTTTCTTT. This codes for CASNKLGPNTEAFF.